This section outlines one T cell receptor (beta chain) sequence together with its context. The data derive from a study of blood T cell repertoires in COVID-19. Overall study context: From T cells, B-cell-depleted T cells, or PBMCs came the material, which was cDNA or gDNA.

Germline V gene data show CDR1 as KGHSH and CDR2 as LQKENI. The CDR3 sequence is 17 residues long. The V gene end was trimmed by 2 bases and the J gene end by 0 bases; junction bases not matched to a gene: 9. Original processing notes: For nucleated cells, counts were estimated from reference gene primer amplification. Clones were read by immunoSEQ multiplex PCR, and TCRdb kept only the in-frame ones, dropping some. V and J calls and clone size follow that table, whereas D and trimming were derived from the DNA. The sample holds some 200,000 clones, around 84% seen once. This TCR was sampled from an elderly woman with active or convalescent COVID-19. The chain couples TRBV18 to TRBJ2-5, with 7 positions matching TRBD1. The sample was peripheral blood. CDR3 DNA: TGTGCCAGCTCACCATACGGAGTGACAGGGAACCAAGAGACCCAGTACTTC. It encodes CASSPYGVTGNQETQYF.